The rows below give T cell receptor beta chains drawn from one sample of a study of shared clonotypes between healthy human individuals. The method was immunoSEQ multiplex PCR; TCRdb's version includes in-frame clones alone and lacks a portion of them. This sample has about 480,000 clones, with about four fifths found just once. Material for sequencing was PBMCs. The origin of the receptors is a woman aged 35 to 49 in good health. Some clones in this sample may be carry-over from other donors' samples. CDR3s include the opening cysteine and the closing phenylalanine or tryptophan. A D gene is named only where the DNA matches it firmly.

v_call d_call cdr3_aa
TRBV7-6 . CASRPTTAKGVTEAFF
TRBV5-1 TRBD1 CASSSPGTGSTGELFF
TRBV7-7 . CASSPGLGETQYF
TRBV6-5 . CASSYGVTNEKLFF
TRBV18 TRBD1 CASSPRGQGAGELFF
TRBV5-1 TRBD1 CASSPTGGGQETQYF
TRBV15 . CATSTLGEGQETQYF
TRBV6-1 TRBD2 CASRTSGTDEQYF
TRBV29-1 . CSVGRPQETQYF
TRBV20-1 . CSARGAGYTF
TRBV7-8 . CASSLGENEQFF
TRBV27 TRBD2 CASTSKREVYEQYF
TRBV7-2 . CASSPGDPGGYEQYF
TRBV5-4 . CASSWGETDTQYF
TRBV7-2 TRBD2 CASSLGLAGGSTDTQYF
TRBV11-3 TRBD2 CASSLVAGGPTDTQYF
TRBV5-6 TRBD2 CASSLGLADHSYEQYF
TRBV19 TRBD2 CASSPWTSGDNEQFF
TRBV6-5 . CASSWGNRVGTDTQYF
TRBV19 . CASSIGQLYSNQPQHF
TRBV7-9 TRBD1 CASSHGQGQNEKLFF
TRBV6-1 TRBD2 CASSERGDSYNEQFF
TRBV2 TRBD1 CASSDKGTDYGYTF
TRBV5-1 . CASSLRQDYEQYF
TRBV5-1 . CASSLGAPLQEQYF
TRBV2 TRBD1 CASNPQGASDSPLHF
TRBV11-2 . CASSFQGNTEAFF
TRBV30 . CAWRGTGELFF
TRBV28 TRBD2 CASSPPWTSSGGELFF
TRBV6-5 . CASSYGQGGYTF
TRBV7-9 . CASSLAWGFNEQFF
TRBV9 . CASSQDSFYNEQFF
TRBV5-1 TRBD2 CASSPTSGTSGSDEQFF
TRBV7-9 . CASSLTGNTIYF
TRBV9 TRBD1 CASSVGPGQASQETQYF
TRBV4-2 TRBD1 CASSRSVQGGLDGYEQFF
TRBV28 . CASSPTRHSNEQYF
TRBV5-1 TRBD1 CASSASRDRGRNTGELFF
TRBV19 TRBD1 CASSIATGGWTEAFF
TRBV7-2 . CASSPRGARNQPQHF
TRBV4-3 TRBD2 CASSQATGLAGRDEQFF
TRBV11-2 TRBD2 CASSLSSGRVEGELFF
TRBV29-1 TRBD2 CSVDSPGGSYNEQFF
TRBV15 . CATSRTANTEAFF
TRBV7-3 TRBD2 CASSLAGATDTQYF
TRBV6-5 . CASSFNYEQYF